These 2 T cell receptor beta chains share one sample of origin, sequenced in a study of blood T cells in healthy people across ages. Primers used in a second PCR of roughly 7 to 12 cycles were a sample-barcoded 5' primer and a J-beta primer mix. TCRdb fed the 5' RACE reads into MiXCR, producing one record per CDR3 protein. The sample carries hundreds of thousands of distinct CDR3 sequences, around 20% recorded once. The sample taken for sequencing was blood. The receptors were sampled from a man aged 65 to 79 in good health.

The chain carries TRBV7-2 and TRBJ2-2; D perhaps matches TRBD1 (6 bases). Per the germline V gene, CDR1 is SGHTA and CDR2 is FQGNSA. This CDR3 is 16 amino acids long. V was trimmed by 4 bases and J by 0 bases, leaving 12 bases between them. The CDR3 sequence: CASSYRTATNTGELFF. The CDR3 nucleotides are TGTGCCAGCAGCTACCGGACAGCAACGAACACCGGGGAGCTGTTTTTT.

This clonotype was counted a few times. Likely a read error: the CDR3 ends without its conserved phenylalanine or tryptophan. The chain is built from TRBV15 and TRBJ1-5; D is undetermined. Per the germline V gene, CDR1 is LNHNV and CDR2 is YYDKDF (reference sequence). The V and J ends lost 0 bases and 6 bases respectively, with 3 bases between them. CDR3 length: 12 amino acids. CDR3 sequence: CATSRDTQPQHL. DNA for the CDR3: TGTGCCACCAGCAGAGATACTCAGCCCCAGCATCTT.